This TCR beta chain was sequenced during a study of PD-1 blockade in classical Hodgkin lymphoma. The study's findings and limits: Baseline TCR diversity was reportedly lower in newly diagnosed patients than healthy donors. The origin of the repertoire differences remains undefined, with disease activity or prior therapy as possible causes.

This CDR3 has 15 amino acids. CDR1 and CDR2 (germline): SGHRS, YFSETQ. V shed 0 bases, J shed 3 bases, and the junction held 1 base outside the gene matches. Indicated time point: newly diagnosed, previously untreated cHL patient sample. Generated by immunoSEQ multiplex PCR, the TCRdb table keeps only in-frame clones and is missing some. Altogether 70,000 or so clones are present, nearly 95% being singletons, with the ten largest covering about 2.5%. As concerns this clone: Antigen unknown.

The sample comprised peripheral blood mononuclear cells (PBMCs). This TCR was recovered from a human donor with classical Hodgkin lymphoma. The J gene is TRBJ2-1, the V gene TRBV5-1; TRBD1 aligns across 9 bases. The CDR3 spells CASSLGQGGYNEQFF. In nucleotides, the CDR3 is TGCGCCAGCAGCTTGGGACAGGGGGGCTACAATGAGCAGTTCTTC.